The entry below describes one TCR beta chain. What it binds is unknown. Original methodology: Junction-only sequences without quality scores were provided by ImmunoSEQ, so filtering was different. Method: immunoSEQ multiplex PCR; TCRdb's copy keeps in-frame clones and lacks some. Clone size and V and J calls were adopted from that table, with D and trimming inferred from the DNA. The table records over 950,000 clones, 70% to 80% of them present only once. This sample is drawn from a study of shared clonotypes between healthy human individuals. Overall study findings and caveats: Sorted-subset sequencing, rarefaction showed, was incomplete despite large depth.

The V gene lost 5 bases and the J gene lost 4 bases, with 14 bases spanning the gap. The CDR3 totals 14 residues. Per the germline V gene, CDR1 is SGHTA and CDR2 is FQGTGA. The chain joins TRBV7-3 to TRBJ1-2; possibly TRBD1 for D (6 bases). The sample taken for sequencing was memory CD4+ T cells from PBMCs. The subset denotes: CD45RA-negative fraction. The origin of this receptor is a man aged 18 to 29 in good health. Some clones in this sample may be carry-over from other donors' samples. Written as DNA, the CDR3 is TGTGCCAGCAGCCCGGACGGGACATTCTATGGCTACACCTTC. Amino acid sequence: CASSPDGTFYGYTF. The variable domain in full, completed from reference TRBV7-3 and TRBJ1-2, reads GAGVSQTPSNKVTEKGKYVELRCDPISGHTALYWYRQSLGQGPEFLIYFQGTGAADDSGLPNDRFFAVRPEGSVSTLKIQRTERGDSAVYLCASSPDGTFYGYTFGSGTRLTVV.